A selection of T cell receptor beta chains follows, all from one sample in a study of technical replicates of blood from several donors. Repertoires were generated with immunoSEQ multiplex PCR, while TCRdb's copy carries only in-frame clones and drops some. The data contain 75,000 to 95,000 clones, approximately 95% of them singletons. The sample comprised T cells isolated from PBMCs. These receptors all come from a human donor in good health. Each CDR3 is given without its conserved first and last residue.

J	V	CDR3
TRBJ2-2	TRBV29-1	SGRVASNTGELF
TRBJ1-5	TRBV23-1	ASIPPGGSNQPQH
TRBJ2-4	TRBV11-2	ASSSIKFGGRAKNIQY
TRBJ2-7	TRBV5-4	ASSLQAGGPDEQY
TRBJ2-7	TRBV6-6	ASSFSGGLYEQY
TRBJ2-7	TRBV29-1	SVGLAGAYEQY
TRBJ2-7	TRBV27	ASSPGTGEEQY
TRBJ1-4	TRBV19	ASTARGLSDEKLF
TRBJ1-1	TRBV7-9	ASSGVGAF
TRBJ2-7	TRBV2	AILAGQTTYEQY
TRBJ2-7	TRBV21-1	ASPGTALSFGYEQY
TRBJ1-1	TRBV6-6	ASSRKGSGTEAF
TRBJ2-3	TRBV27	ASSQGVNTQY
TRBJ2-7	TRBV5-1	ASSRTGGSYEQY
TRBJ2-1	TRBV6-5	ASREYNEQF
TRBJ2-3	TRBV9	ASSRSTDTQY
TRBJ1-1	TRBV5-5	ASRLGGTEAF
TRBJ1-1	TRBV7-3	ASSPGRENTEAF
TRBJ2-7	TRBV5-4	ASSSDRGAEQY
TRBJ2-7	TRBV5-1	ASSHGLADSYEQY
TRBJ2-1	TRBV10-3	AISESVGDHHNEQF
TRBJ1-5	TRBV28	ASSLLPGPQH
TRBJ1-2	TRBV7-3	ARPSANYGYT
TRBJ1-2	TRBV29-1	SGGEEGIGGYT
TRBJ1-4	TRBV19	ASSMTAATNEKLF
TRBJ1-1	TRBV18	ASSPRAGEMNTEAF
TRBJ2-7	TRBV27	ASRGDRELDYEQY
TRBJ1-1	TRBV5-1	ASSLIKPDEAF
TRBJ2-7	TRBV7-9	ASSSSGSTTEQY
TRBJ2-5	TRBV9	ASSVRDQETQY
TRBJ1-3	TRBV4-3	ASSPGRLTGNTIY
TRBJ2-1	TRBV6-5	ASSSVNNEQF
TRBJ1-2	TRBV6-5	ASSYSTVGLGYT
TRBJ2-7	TRBV7-8	ASSVSGTLAYEQY
TRBJ2-1	TRBV9	ASSVVLSGYNEQF